This T cell receptor beta chain came from a study of regulatory T cells in long-lasting Graves disease. Study-wide findings and caveats: Analyses excluded thyroid tissue, covering peripheral blood alone.

Comment on this clonotype: Its cognate antigen is unknown.

Time point meaning: persistent/refractory GD, antithyroid drugs over 5 years with positive TRAb. TCR sequences were obtained from RNA taken from PBMCs. The patients were enrolled through endocrinology in Xi'an, China. Arm-PCR of CDR3 regions with iRepertoire HTBI primers generated TCR beta libraries. TCRdb passed the multiplex PCR reads through MiXCR, listing each CDR3 protein once. The repertoire includes fewer than 450,000 distinct CDR3 sequences, 23% of them detected once, and roughly a quarter sits in the top ten. The CDR3 spans 18 residues. Germline V gene sequence: CDR1 SNHLY, CDR2 FYNNEI. The V and J ends lost 4 bases and 3 bases, in that order; junction bases with no gene match: 13.

The specimen was peripheral blood mononuclear cells (PBMCs), collected when the disease was refractory, from a patient treated with antithyroid drugs. The clonotype originates from a female donor with Graves disease. The chain joins TRBV2 to TRBJ2-7, with 12 bases aligning to TRBD1. The CDR3 DNA follows: TGTGCCAGCAGTGGGGGGACAGGGGGCCGGAGCGGGAGCTACGAGCAGTACTTC. Its translation is CASSGGTGGRSGSYEQYF.